One sample yielded the 20 T cell receptor beta chains listed below, sequenced in a study of blood T cell repertoires in COVID-19. Generated by immunoSEQ multiplex PCR, the TCRdb table keeps only in-frame clones and is missing some. The data show some 38,000 clones, roughly nine tenths seen once. Sequenced sample: peripheral blood. These receptors came from a woman aged 25-40 years in a cohort sampled during active COVID-19.

The chain combines TRBV28 with TRBJ2-1; D is perhaps TRBD2 (6 bases). Germline CDR1 MDHEN, CDR2 SYDVKM. The CDR3 loop spans 12 amino acids. Trimming took 6 bases from V and 9 from J, leaving 12 bases between them. The CDR3 reads CASRVSGGEQFF. The CDR3 DNA sequence: TGTGCCAGCAGGGTTAGCGGAGGTGAGCAGTTCTTC.

The gene calls are TRBV30 and TRBJ2-5; D gene unclear. V shed 4 bases and J shed 0 bases, with 9 bases lying between them. This CDR3 spans 13 amino acids. Germline CDR1 and CDR2: GTSNPN and SVGIG (reference sequence). The CDR3 loop reads CAWTGSYQETQYF. Written as DNA, the CDR3 is TGTGCCTGGACAGGATCGTACCAAGAGACCCAGTACTTC.

This clone was counted once. The V gene is TRBV28, the J gene TRBJ2-3; TRBD2 is a possible D gene (5 bases). The germline V and J ends were trimmed by 4 bases and 2 bases, with 16 bases remaining between them. The CDR3 sequence is 16 residues long. The V gene's germline CDR1 is MDHEN and CDR2 SYDVKM. CDR3 loop: CASSSRRTRYTDTQYF. In DNA form, the CDR3 reads TGTGCCAGCAGTTCGCGCCGTACTAGATACACAGATACGCAGTATTTT.

The table lists this clone with a count of one. This chain uses TRBV3-1 (or the pseudogene TRBV3-2) with TRBJ2-2; 7 nucleotides match TRBD2. Trimming removed 1 base from V and 6 bases from J; junction bases left unmatched: 2. Germline loops: CDR1 LGHDT, CDR2 YNNKEL (reference sequence). The CDR3 has 14 amino acids. The CDR3 is CASSQATSPGELFF. The CDR3 DNA follows: TGTGCCAGCAGCCAAGCGACTAGCCCCGGGGAGCTGTTTTTT.

This clone has a handful of counts. For the CDR3, the DNA is TGCGCCAGCAGCCTCTTAGACAGGCCCCATGGCTACACCTTC. Amino acid sequence: CASSLLDRPHGYTF. The rearrangement links TRBV5-1 to TRBJ1-2; a possible D gene is TRBD1 (6 bases). This CDR3 is built from 14 residues. Trimming removed 4 bases from V and 6 bases from J, with 16 bases in between. Germline CDR1 is SGHRS and CDR2 is YFSETQ.

The gene calls are TRBV19 and TRBJ1-2; 7 nucleotides align to TRBD1. The CDR3 is 16 residues long. V shed 6 bases and J 8 bases; nucleotides not matched to a gene: 18. The germline V gene has CDR1 LNHDA and CDR2 SQIVND (reference sequence). CDR3 coding DNA: TGTGCCAGTAGCATAAGTTTTGCCTACAGGGGAGACGGCTACACCTTC. Protein sequence: CASSISFAYRGDGYTF.

The V gene is TRBV25-1, the J gene TRBJ2-7; a weak D match, TRBD1 (5 bases). Germline V lookup: CDR1 MGHDK, CDR2 SYGVNS. The CDR3 totals 11 residues. Between the trimmed V and J ends, which lost 4 bases and 7 bases, there was a span of 8 bases. CDR3 sequence: CASSGRVEQYF. As DNA, the CDR3 is TGTGCCAGCAGTGGCAGGGTTGAGCAGTACTTC.

The chain couples TRBV12-3 or TRBV12-4 to TRBJ2-7; TRBD2 matches 7 bases. There are 13 residues in the CDR3. V shed 8 bases, J shed 3 bases, and the junction held 7 bases outside the gene matches. The CDR3 nucleotides are TGTGCCAGCCGGGCTAGCGGATTCTACGAGCAGTACTTC. Amino acids: CASRASGFYEQYF.

The chain couples TRBV7-2 to TRBJ1-3; D is perhaps TRBD1 (6 bases). Germline lookup yields CDR1 SGHTA and CDR2 FQGNSA. CDR3 size: 16 residues. Trimming removed 1 base from V and 3 bases from J, with 13 bases in between. The CDR3 protein is CASSLVGGPRGNTIYF. The CDR3 nucleotides are TGTGCCAGCAGCTTAGTGGGGGGGCCGCGTGGAAACACCATATATTTT.

V gene TRBV15 combines with J gene TRBJ2-2, with TRBD2 as a possible D gene (6 bases). The CDR3 has 15 residues. The V gene's germline CDR1 is LNHNV and CDR2 YYDKDF (reference sequence). The V end lost 3 bases, the J end lost 2 bases, and 10 bases lay between the germline ends. The CDR3 sequence is CATSSRDSNTGELFF. The DNA for the CDR3 is TGTGCCACCAGCAGCAGGGACTCCAACACCGGGGAGCTGTTTTTT.

The gene calls are TRBV6-5 and TRBJ1-2; D possibly corresponds to TRBD1 (6 bases). From germline, CDR1 is MNHEY and CDR2 SVGAGI. V gave up 7 bases and J gave up 6 bases, with 15 bases separating them. The CDR3 is made up of 13 amino acids. The CDR3 coding sequence is TGTGCCAGCACGTTTGGGGGGGGCGATGGCTACACCTTC. Translated: CASTFGGGDGYTF.

The chain couples TRBV4-1 to TRBJ2-5; 7 positions match TRBD2. Germline-derived CDR1 and CDR2 are MGHRA and YSYEKL. V trimming: 1 base; J trimming: 1 base; junction bases outside the gene matches: 6. The CDR3 has 16 residues. CDR3 sequence reads: CASSQGLADFQETQYF. For the CDR3, the DNA is TGCGCCAGCAGCCAAGGGCTAGCGGACTTCCAAGAGACCCAGTACTTC.

This clone came up once. The chain carries TRBV27 and TRBJ2-7; 10 bases align to TRBD1. Per germline, CDR1 MNHEY and CDR2 SMNVEV (reference sequence). The CDR3 contains 15 residues. With V trimmed by 5 bases and J by 3 bases, 7 bases remained unmatched. As DNA, the CDR3 is TGTGCCAGCAGTCCTGACAGGGGGCGCTTCTACGAGCAGTACTTC. This codes for CASSPDRGRFYEQYF.

The J gene is TRBJ1-5, the V gene TRBV2, with D uncertain. Germline V gene sequence: CDR1 SNHLY, CDR2 FYNNEI. The CDR3 length is 13 residues. V was pared by 7 bases and J by 4 bases, with 11 bases between. CDR3 sequence: CASTPLANQPQHF. CDR3 DNA: TGTGCCAGCACGCCGTTAGCAAATCAGCCCCAGCATTTT.

The chain carries TRBV19 and TRBJ2-6; possible D gene TRBD1, 5 bases. The germline CDR1 and CDR2 sequences are LNHDA and SQIVND (reference sequence). This CDR3 has 15 residues. V lost 7 bases, J lost 2 bases, and 12 bases lay in between. The CDR3 sequence: CASISPRAGANVLTF. The CDR3 DNA reads as TGTGCCAGTATTTCTCCCAGGGCTGGGGCCAACGTCCTGACTTTC.

The chain links TRBV7-3 to TRBJ2-3; D may be TRBD2 (5 bases). This CDR3 contains 14 residues. The germline gives CDR1 SGHTA, CDR2 FQGTGA. The ends were cut back, 5 bases at V and 2 bases at J, with 11 bases in the middle. In DNA, the CDR3 is TGTGCCAGCAGCCCACTAGTAAACACAGATACGCAGTATTTT. This codes for CASSPLVNTDTQYF. The full variable domain, in which reference TRBV7-3 and TRBJ2-3 provide the parts outside the CDR3, is GAGVSQTPSNKVTEKGKYVELRCDPISGHTALYWYRQSLGQGPEFLIYFQGTGAADDSGLPNDRFFAVRPEGSVSTLKIQRTERGDSAVYLCASSPLVNTDTQYFGPGTRLTVL.

The rearrangement uses TRBV6-5 and TRBJ2-7; D possibly corresponds to TRBD2 (7 bases). V was shortened by 2 bases and J by 4 bases, with 12 bases between the two germline ends. Germline V gene sequence: CDR1 MNHEY, CDR2 SVGAGI. The CDR3 is 14 residues long. The CDR3 DNA follows: TGTGCCAGCAGTTACGAGGGAGGGGGTTACGAGCAGTACTTC. This translates into CASSYEGGGYEQYF.

The rearrangement joins TRBV27 to TRBJ2-1; 7 positions agree with TRBD1. The CDR3 covers 16 residues. Germline V gene data show CDR1 as MNHEY and CDR2 as SMNVEV (reference sequence). V lost 3 bases, J lost 7 bases, and 12 bases stayed unmatched. The CDR3 loop reads CASSFGVRGFYNEQFF. The CDR3 bases are TGTGCCAGCAGTTTCGGCGTCAGGGGGTTTTATAATGAGCAGTTCTTC.

The chain recombines TRBV15 with TRBJ1-2; 7 positions agree with TRBD1. The ends lost 1 base at V and 0 bases at J; junction bases unmatched: 2. Germline V gene data show CDR1 as LNHNV and CDR2 as YYDKDF (reference sequence). The CDR3 is 15 residues long. The CDR3 nucleotides are TGTGCCACCAGCAGAGTGGGACAGCCTAACTATGGCTACACCTTC. Its protein product is CATSRVGQPNYGYTF.

This clone was detected only once. The rearrangement links TRBV28 to TRBJ1-3; a possible D gene is TRBD1 (5 bases). CDR1 and CDR2 (germline): MDHEN, SYDVKM. The V end was cut by 2 bases, the J end by 0 bases, with 11 bases between. The CDR3 length is 16 residues. For the CDR3, the DNA is TGTGCCAGCAGTTTAGCCCGGACACACTCTGGAAACACCATATATTTT. Its translation: CASSLARTHSGNTIYF. Supplemented by reference TRBV28 and TRBJ1-3, the full variable domain reads DVKVTQSSRYLVKRTGEKVFLECVQDMDHENMFWYRQDPGLGLRLIYFSYDVKMKEKGDIPEGYSVSREKKERFSLILESASTNQTSMYLCASSLARTHSGNTIYFGEGSWLTVV.